The 28 T cell receptor beta chains in this list originate from one sample, sequenced in a study of blood T cell repertoires in COVID-19 (TCRdb year 2020). Receptors were amplified or captured by the immunoSEQ multiplex PCR assay. TCRdb mirrors the immuneACCESS table, restricted to in-frame sequences. Some clones are absent from its copies; in checked studies, under half trace to an unresolved V gene, and the reason for the others is unknown. The sample includes 200,000 to 300,000 clones, with over 80% observed a single time. The ten biggest clones cover 5.5% of the sample. The specimen was peripheral blood. These receptors were collected from a human donor in a cohort sampled during active COVID-19.

A single count supports this clone. The V gene is TRBV9, the J gene TRBJ2-3; TRBD2 matches 10 bases. CDR3 length equals 15 residues. Germline-derived CDR1 and CDR2 are SGDLS and YYNGEE. V lost 4 bases to trimming and J lost 8 bases; unmatched junction nucleotides: 10. The CDR3 DNA reads TGTGCCAGCAGCCCCAGAGCGGGGGGGCATCGTACGCAGTATTTT. Translated, it gives CASSPRAGGHRTQYF.

This clone has more than one count but fewer than ten. V and J are TRBV5-1 and TRBJ2-3; 12 nucleotides agree with TRBD2. The CDR3 runs to 15 residues. J gave up 3 bases and V 3 bases, and 2 bases lay outside the gene matches. Per the germline V gene, CDR1 is SGHRS and CDR2 is YFSETQ. For the CDR3, the DNA is TGCGCCAGCAGCTCCACTAGCGGGGGGACAGATACGCAGTATTTT. Translated, it gives CASSSTSGGTDTQYF.

This clone was counted only a few times. The chain employs TRBV6-5 and TRBJ1-1; TRBD1 is a possible D gene (6 bases). The CDR3 runs 15 residues. CDR1 and CDR2 (germline): MNHEY, SVGAGI. V was cut by 7 bases and J by 2 bases, with 17 bases left in between. For the CDR3, the DNA is TGTGCCAGCACCCTACTAAGGGGGAGAAACACTGAAGCTTTCTTT. This gives the protein CASTLLRGRNTEAFF.

This clone was detected a few times. The V call is TRBV4-1, the J call TRBJ2-7; D is possibly TRBD2 (6 bases). The CDR3 is 15 residues long. V lost 4 bases to trimming and J lost 1 base, with 14 bases between them. Per the germline V gene, CDR1 is MGHRA and CDR2 is YSYEKL. The CDR3 DNA reads TGCGCCAGCAGCCTAGCGGCAGGTCATTCCTACGAGCAGTACTTC. Its translation is CASSLAAGHSYEQYF.

V is TRBV27 and J is TRBJ1-1; TRBD1 might be the D (6 bases). Germline CDR1 MNHEY, CDR2 SMNVEV (reference sequence). V lost 2 bases and J lost 4, with 11 bases in between. The CDR3 is made up of 14 amino acids. CDR3 in amino acids: CASSLNRATTEAFF. CDR3 DNA sequence: TGTGCCAGCAGTTTAAACAGGGCGACCACTGAAGCTTTCTTT.

This sequence joins TRBV12-3 or TRBV12-4 and TRBJ2-2, with 7 bases aligning to TRBD1. V shed 3 bases and J 6 bases; nucleotides not matched to a gene: 1. This CDR3 has 13 amino acids. CDR3 DNA sequence: TGTGCCAGCAGTTTTCAGGGGGCCGGGGAGCTGTTTTTT. It specifies CASSFQGAGELFF.

V gene TRBV28 combines with J gene TRBJ1-1; possibly TRBD1 for D (6 bases). Germline CDR1 is MDHEN and CDR2 is SYDVKM. The CDR3 consists of 13 residues. V lost 7 bases and J 6 bases, leaving 15 bases between the germline ends. The CDR3 loop is CASILGGEAEAFF. CDR3 coding DNA: TGTGCCAGCATCTTAGGGGGGGAGGCTGAAGCTTTCTTT.

V is TRBV27 and J is TRBJ2-4; the match to TRBD1 covers 9 bases. CDR1 and CDR2 from the germline V gene are MNHEY and SMNVEV (reference sequence). Trimming took 4 bases from V and 1 from J; bases not matched to a gene: 5. The CDR3 totals 16 residues. The CDR3 loop is CASSWDRDLAKNIQYF. The CDR3 DNA follows: TGTGCCAGCAGTTGGGACAGGGACCTGGCCAAAAACATTCAGTACTTC.

This clone turned up a few times. The genes are TRBV10-1 and TRBJ1-1; the D is unclear. The V end was cut by 3 bases, the J end by 1 base, with 6 bases between. This CDR3 is built from 13 residues. Looked up from germline, CDR1 is WNHNN and CDR2 is SYGVQD (reference sequence). This chain's CDR3 is CASSESGNTEAFF. The CDR3 nucleotides read TGCGCCAGCAGTGAATCAGGGAACACTGAAGCTTTCTTT.

This clone was picked up many times. V gene TRBV24-1 combines with J gene TRBJ1-1; D might be TRBD1 (5 bases). The CDR3 has 13 residues. The V end was cut by 7 bases, the J end by 1 base, with 9 bases between. Germline CDR1 KGHDR, CDR2 SFDVKD. The chain's CDR3 is CATRRGRNTEAFF. The DNA for the CDR3 is TGTGCCACCAGGCGGGGGAGGAACACTGAAGCTTTCTTT.

The V and J genes are TRBV12-3 or TRBV12-4 and TRBJ2-5; D may be TRBD2 (7 bases). V shed 3 bases and J shed 9 bases, with 14 bases lying between them. The CDR3 is 13 amino acids. The CDR3 protein is CASSLLGAGAQYF. In DNA, the CDR3 is TGTGCCAGCAGTTTGTTGGGGGCGGGGGCCCAGTACTTC.

The rearrangement uses TRBV6-5 and TRBJ1-4, with D unresolved. The germline gives CDR1 MNHEY, CDR2 SVGAGI. The CDR3 contains 11 residues. Between the trimmed V and J ends, which lost 6 bases and 6 bases, there was a span of 5 bases. For the CDR3, the DNA is TGTGCCAGCAGCCTAGATGAAAAACTGTTTTTT. As protein: CASSLDEKLFF.

The chain employs TRBV3-1 (or the pseudogene TRBV3-2) and TRBJ1-5; D may be TRBD1 (6 bases). CDR1 is LGHDT and CDR2 is YNNKEL in the germline V gene (reference sequence). V was trimmed by 3 bases and J by 5 bases, leaving 14 bases between them. This CDR3 has 15 amino acids. The CDR3: CASSQGGGPYQPQHF. The CDR3 coding sequence is TGTGCCAGCAGCCAGGGCGGGGGGCCTTATCAGCCCCAGCATTTT.

This chain links TRBV12-3 or TRBV12-4 with TRBJ2-7; D is unresolved. V shed 9 bases and J shed 3 bases, with 6 bases lying between them. The CDR3 consists of 10 residues. CDR3 residues: CASGLYEQYF. The CDR3 bases are TGTGCCAGTGGCCTCTACGAGCAGTACTTC.

The chain has TRBV18 and TRBJ2-7, with TRBD1 matching over 9 bases. The germline CDR1 and CDR2 sequences are KGHSH and LQKENI. CDR3 length: 13 amino acids. V lost 3 bases, J lost 7 bases, and 4 bases stayed unmatched. CDR3 bases: TGTGCCAGCTCACCGGTGGGACAGGGAGAGCAGTACTTC. The encoded protein is CASSPVGQGEQYF.

This chain joins TRBV5-5 and TRBJ2-7; 9 nucleotides match TRBD1. V lost 1 base to trimming and J lost 0 bases; unmatched junction nucleotides: 2. Germline assignment: CDR1 SGHKS and CDR2 YYEKEE (reference sequence). The CDR3 totals 15 residues. CDR3 in amino acids: CASSLTGGPSYEQYF. CDR3 nucleotides: TGTGCCAGCAGCTTGACAGGGGGCCCCTCCTACGAGCAGTACTTC.

The rearrangement links TRBV9 to TRBJ1-4, with TRBD1 matching 7 bases. Trimming cost V 3 bases and J 2 bases; bases outside gene matches: 10. CDR3 size: 17 residues. Germline V gene sequence: CDR1 SGDLS, CDR2 YYNGEE. CDR3 nucleotide sequence: TGTGCCAGCAGCGCACAGGGTTTCAGGGGGACTAATGAAAAACTGTTTTTT. It codes for CASSAQGFRGTNEKLFF.

There are many counts of this clone. This sequence joins TRBV15 and TRBJ2-7; a weak D match, TRBD2 (5 bases). This CDR3 spans 14 amino acids. Trimming cost V 5 bases and J 5 bases, with 16 bases left between them. Germline CDR1 LNHNV, CDR2 YYDKDF (reference sequence). The CDR3 here is CATSLRASEDEQYF. The CDR3 DNA reads TGTGCCACCAGCTTGCGGGCCTCCGAGGACGAGCAGTACTTC.

The chain's CDR3 is CASSQIGRSGYTF. DNA of the CDR3: TGCGCCAGCAGTCAAATCGGTAGGAGCGGCTACACCTTC. V usage is TRBV23-1 and J usage is TRBJ1-2, with D hard to call. TRBV23-1 is treated as an ORF (open reading frame) with a function not yet certain. The CDR3 extends over 13 amino acids. V lost 2 bases to trimming and J lost 8 bases, with 12 bases between them.

The J gene is TRBJ2-5, the V gene TRBV4-2; 15 bases fit TRBD2. Germline loops: CDR1 LGHNA, CDR2 YNFKEQ. Trimming took 3 bases from V and 3 from J; bases not matched to a gene: 5. The CDR3 extends over 17 amino acids. In nucleotides, the CDR3 is TGTGCCAGCAGCCACGGACTAGCGGGGGGGCCTGAAGAGACCCAGTACTTC. Translating it yields CASSHGLAGGPEETQYF.

The J gene is TRBJ2-2, the V gene TRBV10-1; D may be TRBD1 (5 bases). The CDR3 covers 14 residues. The V end was cut by 0 bases, the J end by 7 bases, with 9 bases between. Germline CDR1 and CDR2: WNHNN and SYGVQD (reference sequence). The CDR3 reads CASSESRRGGELFF. The DNA of the CDR3 is TGCGCCAGCAGTGAGTCAAGAAGGGGCGGGGAGCTGTTTTTT.

This clone was observed at least ten times. The chain recombines TRBV7-9 with TRBJ1-3; the D is unclear. This CDR3 is built from 12 residues. CDR1 is SEHNR, CDR2 FQNEAQ, per germline (reference sequence). The V end was cut by 5 bases, the J end by 11 bases, with 13 bases between. CDR3 bases: TGTGCCAGCAGCCCCCCTGGAAGCGCCATATATTTT. As protein: CASSPPGSAIYF.

The J gene is TRBJ1-6, the V gene TRBV3-1 (or the pseudogene TRBV3-2), with a possible D match to TRBD1 (5 bases). This CDR3 contains 16 residues. Trimming took 8 bases from V and 0 from J, leaving 14 bases between them. CDR1 and CDR2 from the germline V gene are LGHDT and YNNKEL (reference sequence). The CDR3 sequence is CASAGPGGSYNSPLHF. The CDR3, as DNA: TGTGCCAGCGCGGGACCCGGGGGCTCCTATAATTCACCCCTCCACTTT.

V usage is TRBV21-1 and J usage is TRBJ2-1; the D segment call TRBD2 is taken from the table without a DNA check. TRBV21-1 is a listed pseudogene. The CDR3 covers 19 residues. The CDR3 here is CASSTRREGRVSSYNEQFF. The CDR3 region has the DNA TGTGCCAGCAGCACCCGGCGGGAGGGAAGAGTGAGCTCCTACAATGAGCAGTTCTTC.

The chain couples TRBV3-1 (or the pseudogene TRBV3-2) to TRBJ1-5; D is undetermined. The germline gives CDR1 LGHDT, CDR2 YNNKEL (reference sequence). The V gene lost 0 bases and the J gene lost 3 bases, with 3 bases spanning the gap. This CDR3 contains 13 residues. The CDR3: CASSQDHNQPQHF. The CDR3 DNA sequence: TGTGCCAGCAGCCAAGATCACAATCAGCCCCAGCATTTT.

In this sample, this clone turned up once. V and J are TRBV6-5 and TRBJ1-5; no firm D call. Germline assignment: CDR1 MNHEY and CDR2 SVGAGI. Between the trimmed V and J ends, which lost 6 bases and 8 bases, there was a span of 8 bases. The CDR3 sequence is 11 residues long. For the CDR3, the DNA is TGTGCCAGCAGCCATTCTAAGCCCCAGCATTTT. Residues: CASSHSKPQHF.

The sample holds a few counts of this clone. The chain employs TRBV24-1 and TRBJ2-2; a possible D gene is TRBD2 (7 bases). Germline CDR1 and CDR2: KGHDR and SFDVKD. The CDR3 is made up of 19 amino acids. The V end was cut by 0 bases, the J end by 0 bases, with 16 bases between. The CDR3 coding sequence is TGTGCCACCAGTGATTTGGTCCGGCAGGGGACTACGAACACCGGGGAGCTGTTTTTT. Protein sequence: CATSDLVRQGTTNTGELFF.

V is TRBV18 and J is TRBJ1-2, with 8 bases that match TRBD1. The V segment lost 3 bases and the J segment 8 bases; nucleotides outside the gene matches: 14. Germline CDR1 is KGHSH and CDR2 is LQKENI. CDR3 size: 16 residues. Here the CDR3 reads CASSPRSAQGAEGYTF. The CDR3 region has the DNA TGTGCCAGCTCACCCCGATCTGCGCAGGGGGCGGAGGGCTACACCTTC.